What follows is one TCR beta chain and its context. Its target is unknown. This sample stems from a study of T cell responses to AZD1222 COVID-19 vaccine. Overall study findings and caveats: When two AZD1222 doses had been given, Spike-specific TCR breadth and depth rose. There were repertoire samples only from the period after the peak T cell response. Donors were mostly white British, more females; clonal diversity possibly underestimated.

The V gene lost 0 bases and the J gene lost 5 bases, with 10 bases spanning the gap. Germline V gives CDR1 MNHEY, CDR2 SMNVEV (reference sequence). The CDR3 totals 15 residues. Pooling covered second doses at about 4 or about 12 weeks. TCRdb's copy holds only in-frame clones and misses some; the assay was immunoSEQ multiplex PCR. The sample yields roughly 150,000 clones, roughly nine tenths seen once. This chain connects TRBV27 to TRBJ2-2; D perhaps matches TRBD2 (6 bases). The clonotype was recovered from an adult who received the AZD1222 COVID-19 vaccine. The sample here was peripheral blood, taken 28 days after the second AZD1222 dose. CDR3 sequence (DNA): TGTGCCAGCAGTTTATCGGGGGGTGGTACCGGGGAGCTGTTTTTT. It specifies CASSLSGGGTGELFF.